Listed here are 6 T cell receptor beta chains from one sample, sequenced in a study of blood T cells in healthy people across ages. Next came a second PCR, run for about 6 to 12 cycles, which used a sample-barcoded 5' primer along with a J-beta primer mix. Each CDR3 protein is one row after TCRdb ran MiXCR on the 5' RACE reads. The table lists 550,000 to 600,000 distinct CDR3 sequences, roughly 48% of them singletons. Sequences were obtained from blood. Receptor source: an elderly man in good health.

This chain uses TRBV27 with TRBJ2-7; D ambiguous. The CDR3 loop spans 14 amino acids. The V gene's germline CDR1 is MNHEY and CDR2 SMNVEV (reference sequence). V dropped 6 bases and J dropped 3 bases, with 15 bases sitting between them. The CDR3 reads CASRPRLPYYEQYF. CDR3 nucleotides: TGTGCCAGCAGACCCAGGTTACCCTACTACGAGCAGTACTTC.

This clonotype has more than one count but fewer than ten. Its ends do not fully match the called genes, so a read error is possible. The chain has TRBV6-5 and TRBJ2-3, with a weak D call TRBD2 (6 bases). The CDR3 runs to 14 residues. CDR1 is MNHEY and CDR2 is SVGAGI in the germline V gene. This chain's CDR3 is CASSDSRRVDTQYF. The CDR3, as DNA: TGTGCCAGCAGTGACTCCAGGAGGGTAGATACGCAGTATTTT.

This clonotype was recorded a few times. A read error may be the cause here, since a much bigger clone is one base away. V is TRBV20-1 and J is TRBJ2-5; tentative D call: TRBD2 (6 bases). There are 11 residues in the CDR3. Per the germline V gene, CDR1 is DFQATT and CDR2 is SNEGSKA (reference sequence). The ends were cut back, 6 bases at V and 11 bases at J, with 16 bases in the middle. CDR3 DNA: TGCAGTGCCGCGGGGCACAATGAGCAGTACTTC. Amino acids: CSAAGHNEQYF.

The genes are TRBV2 and TRBJ1-2; no clear D. This CDR3 is 16 amino acids long. The germline V gene has CDR1 SNHLY and CDR2 FYNNEI. Trimming took 2 bases from V and 0 from J, leaving 13 bases between them. CDR3 in amino acids: CASSEPRTETNYGYTF. CDR3 DNA sequence: TGTGCCAGCAGTGAACCCCGGACGGAGACTAACTATGGCTACACCTTC.

The chain combines TRBV20-1 with TRBJ2-3; 11 bases fit TRBD2. Germline lookup yields CDR1 DFQATT and CDR2 SNEGSKA (reference sequence). There are 12 residues in the CDR3. CDR3 in DNA: TGCAGAACTAGCGGGGGAACAGATACGCAGTATTTT. Protein sequence: CRTSGGTDTQYF.

This clonotype was observed a handful of times. This may be a read error: a much more frequent sequence differs by one nucleotide. This chain connects TRBV6-6 to TRBJ2-1; TRBD1 or TRBD2 may be the D gene (5 bases each). Trimming cost V 0 bases and J 10 bases, with 19 bases left between them. The germline V gene has CDR1 MNHNY and CDR2 SVGAGI (reference sequence). The CDR3 is 16 amino acids. DNA of the CDR3: TGTGCCAGCAGTTACTCGGGACGAGAGATATATAAGGAGCAGTTCTTC. It specifies CASSYSGREIYKEQFF.